This T cell receptor beta chain originates from a study of T cells in Graves' hyperthyroidism and ophthalmopathy. General study results and limits: Most thyroid clonotypes that were expanded above 0.001 also turned up in blood.

In its sample, this clonotype was seen many times. The target antigen is unknown. V shed 6 bases and J 8 bases; nucleotides not matched to a gene: 9. This CDR3 has 14 amino acids. CDR1 and CDR2 (germline): KGHSH, LQKENI. Amplified TCR beta CDR3 regions came from RNA transcripts. TCR CDR3 underwent first-round RT-PCR with the HTBI primer set. TCRdb reprocessed the multiplex PCR reads with MiXCR, giving one entry per CDR3 protein. Here the sample spans 540,000 or so distinct CDR3 sequences, roughly 14% being singletons. The V and J genes are TRBV18 and TRBJ2-1; 8 bases are shared with TRBD1. Input material: blood. The receptor was derived from a woman aged 25 to 45 with Graves' hyperthyroidism. DNA for the CDR3: TGTGCCAGCTCCTCGGACAGGGAAAAGTATGAGCAGTTCTTC. Its protein product is CASSSDREKYEQFF.